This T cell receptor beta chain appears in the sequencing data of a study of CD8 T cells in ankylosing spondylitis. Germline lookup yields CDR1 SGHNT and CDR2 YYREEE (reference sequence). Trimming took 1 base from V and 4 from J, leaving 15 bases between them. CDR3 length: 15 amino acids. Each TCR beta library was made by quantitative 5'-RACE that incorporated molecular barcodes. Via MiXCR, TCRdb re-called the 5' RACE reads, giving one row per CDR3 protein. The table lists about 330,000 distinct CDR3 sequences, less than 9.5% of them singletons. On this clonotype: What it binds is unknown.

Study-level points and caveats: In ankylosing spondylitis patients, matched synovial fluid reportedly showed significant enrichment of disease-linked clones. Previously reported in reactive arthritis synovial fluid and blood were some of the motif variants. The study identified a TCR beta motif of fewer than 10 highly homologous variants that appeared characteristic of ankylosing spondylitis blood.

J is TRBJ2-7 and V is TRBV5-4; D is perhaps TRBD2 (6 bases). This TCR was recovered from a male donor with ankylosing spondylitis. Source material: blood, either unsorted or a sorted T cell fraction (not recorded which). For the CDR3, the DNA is TGTGCCAGCAGCTTGTCTCGGACGGGGGTGTACGAGCAGTACTTC. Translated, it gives CASSLSRTGVYEQYF.